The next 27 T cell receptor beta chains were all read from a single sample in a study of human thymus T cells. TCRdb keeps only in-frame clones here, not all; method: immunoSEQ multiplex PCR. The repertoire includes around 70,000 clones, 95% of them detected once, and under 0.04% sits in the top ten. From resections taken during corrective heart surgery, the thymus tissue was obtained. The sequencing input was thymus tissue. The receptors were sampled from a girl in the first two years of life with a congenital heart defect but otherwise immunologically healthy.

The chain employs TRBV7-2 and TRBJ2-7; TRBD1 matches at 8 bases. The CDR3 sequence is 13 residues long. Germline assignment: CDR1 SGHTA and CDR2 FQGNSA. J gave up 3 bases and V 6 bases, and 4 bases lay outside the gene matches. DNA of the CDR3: TGTGCCAGCAGGCCCACAGGGGGCTACGAGCAGTACTTC. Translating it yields CASRPTGGYEQYF.

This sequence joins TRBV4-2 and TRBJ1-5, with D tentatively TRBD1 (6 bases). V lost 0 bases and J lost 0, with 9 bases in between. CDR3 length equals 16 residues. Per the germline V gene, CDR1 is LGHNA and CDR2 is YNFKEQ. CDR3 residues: CASSQEDRYSNQPQHF. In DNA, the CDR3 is TGTGCCAGCAGCCAAGAAGACAGGTATAGCAATCAGCCCCAGCATTTT.

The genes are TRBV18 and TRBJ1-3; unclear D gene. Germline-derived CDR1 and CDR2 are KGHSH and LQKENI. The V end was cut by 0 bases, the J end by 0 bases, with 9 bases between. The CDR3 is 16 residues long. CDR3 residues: CASSPPGGHSGNTIYF. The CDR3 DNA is TGTGCCAGCTCACCACCCGGCGGCCACTCTGGAAACACCATATATTTT.

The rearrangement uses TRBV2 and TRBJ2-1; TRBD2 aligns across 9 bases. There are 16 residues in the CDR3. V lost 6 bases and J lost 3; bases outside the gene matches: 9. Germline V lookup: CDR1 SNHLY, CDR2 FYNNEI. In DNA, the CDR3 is TGTGCCAGCAGCTTGGAGACTAGCGGAAGCTACAATGAGCAGTTCTTC. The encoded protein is CASSLETSGSYNEQFF.

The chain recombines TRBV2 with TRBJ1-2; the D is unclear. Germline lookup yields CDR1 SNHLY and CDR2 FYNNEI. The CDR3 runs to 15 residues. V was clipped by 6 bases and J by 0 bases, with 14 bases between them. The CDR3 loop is CASRPDRSPNYGYTF. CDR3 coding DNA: TGTGCCAGCAGACCTGACCGAAGCCCTAACTATGGCTACACCTTC.

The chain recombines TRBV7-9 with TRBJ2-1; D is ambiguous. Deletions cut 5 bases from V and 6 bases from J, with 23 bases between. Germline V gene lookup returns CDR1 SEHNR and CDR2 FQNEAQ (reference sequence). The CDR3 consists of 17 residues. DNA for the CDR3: TGTGCCAGCAGCCCCCATAGCCCGGACGTAACGACCAATGAGCAGTTCTTC. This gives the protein CASSPHSPDVTTNEQFF.

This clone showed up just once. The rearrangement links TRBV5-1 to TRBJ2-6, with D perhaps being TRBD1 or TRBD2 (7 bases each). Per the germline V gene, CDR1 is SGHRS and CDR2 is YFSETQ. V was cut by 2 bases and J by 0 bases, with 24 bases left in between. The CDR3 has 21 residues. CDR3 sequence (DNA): TGCGCCAGCAGCTTCAGACAGGGCGGAGTAGCGGGTTCCTCTGGGGCCAACGTCCTGACTTTC. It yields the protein CASSFRQGGVAGSSGANVLTF. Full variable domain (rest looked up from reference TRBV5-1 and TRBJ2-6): KAGVTQTPRYLIKTRGQQVTLSCSPISGHRSVSWYQQTPGQGLQFLFEYFSETQRNKGNFPGRFSGRQFSNSRSEMNVSTLELGDSALYLCASSFRQGGVAGSSGANVLTFGAGSRLTVL.

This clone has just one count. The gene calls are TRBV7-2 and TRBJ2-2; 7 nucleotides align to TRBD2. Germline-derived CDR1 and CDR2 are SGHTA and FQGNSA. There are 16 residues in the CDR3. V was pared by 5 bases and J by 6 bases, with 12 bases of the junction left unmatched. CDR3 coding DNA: TGTGCCAGCAGCGCCAGACTAGCCCGAATCTCCGGGGAGCTGTTTTTT. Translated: CASSARLARISGELFF.

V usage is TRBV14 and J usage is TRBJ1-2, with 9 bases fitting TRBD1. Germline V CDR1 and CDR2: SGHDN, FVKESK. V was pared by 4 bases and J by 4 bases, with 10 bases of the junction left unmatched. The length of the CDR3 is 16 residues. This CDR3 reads CASSRADRDRAYGYTF. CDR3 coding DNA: TGTGCCAGCAGCCGAGCCGATAGGGACAGGGCCTATGGCTACACCTTC.

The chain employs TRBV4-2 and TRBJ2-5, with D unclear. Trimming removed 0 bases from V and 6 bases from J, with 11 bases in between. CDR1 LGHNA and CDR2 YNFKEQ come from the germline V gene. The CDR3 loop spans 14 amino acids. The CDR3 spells CASSQDGQDQTQYF. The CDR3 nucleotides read TGTGCCAGCAGCCAAGATGGGCAAGACCAGACCCAGTACTTC.

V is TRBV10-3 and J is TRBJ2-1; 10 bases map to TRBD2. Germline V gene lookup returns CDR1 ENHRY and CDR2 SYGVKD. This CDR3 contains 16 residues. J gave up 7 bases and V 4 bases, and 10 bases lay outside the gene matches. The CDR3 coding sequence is TGTGCCATCAGTGGCCTAGCGGGAGTCTTGGGGAATGAGCAGTTCTTC. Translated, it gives CAISGLAGVLGNEQFF.

CDR3 coding DNA: TGTGCCAGCAGCTATGGGTTCGGTTACACTGAAGCTTTCTTT. It specifies CASSYGFGYTEAFF. The V call is TRBV7-9, the J call TRBJ1-1, with D hard to call. The germline CDR1 and CDR2 sequences are SEHNR and FQNEAQ (reference sequence). Trimming shortened V by 4 bases and J by 3 bases, and 12 bases separated the two germline ends. This CDR3 has 14 residues.

CDR3 sequence reads: CASSFEGGCNYGYTF. In DNA, the CDR3 is TGTGCCAGCAGCTTCGAGGGGGGTTGTAACTATGGCTACACCTTC. The gene calls are TRBV28 and TRBJ1-2; a weak D match, TRBD1 (6 bases). The CDR3 is made up of 15 amino acids. CDR1 and CDR2 (germline): MDHEN, SYDVKM. Between the trimmed V and J ends, which lost 6 bases and 1 base, there was a span of 15 bases.

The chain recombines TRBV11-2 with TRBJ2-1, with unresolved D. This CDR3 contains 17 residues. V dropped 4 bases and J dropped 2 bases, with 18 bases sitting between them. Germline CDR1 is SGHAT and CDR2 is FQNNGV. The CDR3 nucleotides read TGTGCCAGCAGCTCCCGGGCTGGGCCCCGACCCTACAATGAGCAGTTCTTC. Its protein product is CASSSRAGPRPYNEQFF.

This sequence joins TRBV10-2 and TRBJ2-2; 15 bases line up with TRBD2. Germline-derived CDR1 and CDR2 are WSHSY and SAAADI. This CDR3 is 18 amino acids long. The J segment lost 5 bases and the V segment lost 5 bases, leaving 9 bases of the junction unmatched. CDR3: CASSTRTSGRGLTGELFF. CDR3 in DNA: TGCGCCAGCAGTACCCGGACTAGCGGGAGGGGTCTTACCGGGGAGCTGTTTTTT.

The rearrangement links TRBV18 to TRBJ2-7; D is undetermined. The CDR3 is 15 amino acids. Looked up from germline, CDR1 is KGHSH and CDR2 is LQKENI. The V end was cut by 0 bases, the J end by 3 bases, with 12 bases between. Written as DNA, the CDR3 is TGTGCCAGCTCACCACCGTATGGGCAGGACTACGAGCAGTACTTC. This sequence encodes CASSPPYGQDYEQYF.

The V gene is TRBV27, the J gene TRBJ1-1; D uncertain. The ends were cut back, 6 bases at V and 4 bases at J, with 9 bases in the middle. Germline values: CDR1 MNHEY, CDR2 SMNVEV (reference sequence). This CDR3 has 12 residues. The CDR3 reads CASRMGGTEAFF. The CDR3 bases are TGTGCCAGCAGAATGGGTGGCACTGAAGCTTTCTTT.

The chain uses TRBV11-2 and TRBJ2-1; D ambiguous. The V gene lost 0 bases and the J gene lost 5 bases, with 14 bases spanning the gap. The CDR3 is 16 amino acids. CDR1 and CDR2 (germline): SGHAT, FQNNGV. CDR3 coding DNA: TGTGCCAGCAGCTTAGATCGCACCCCTCCTAACAATGAGCAGTTCTTC. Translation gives CASSLDRTPPNNEQFF.

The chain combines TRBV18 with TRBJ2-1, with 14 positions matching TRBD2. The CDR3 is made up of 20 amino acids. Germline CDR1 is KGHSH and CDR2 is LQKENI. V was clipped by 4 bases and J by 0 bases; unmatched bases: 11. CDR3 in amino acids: CASSRPTGTSGSLSYNEQFF. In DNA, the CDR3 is TGTGCCAGCTCACGCCCTACCGGGACTAGCGGGAGCCTCTCCTACAATGAGCAGTTCTTC.

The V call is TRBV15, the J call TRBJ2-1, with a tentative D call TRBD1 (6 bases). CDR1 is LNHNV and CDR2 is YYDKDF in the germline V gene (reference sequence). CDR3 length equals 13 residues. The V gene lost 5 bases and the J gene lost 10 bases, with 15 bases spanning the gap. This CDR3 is CATSRRGLGEQFF. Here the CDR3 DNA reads TGTGCCACCAGCCGAAGGGGGTTAGGCGAGCAGTTCTTC.

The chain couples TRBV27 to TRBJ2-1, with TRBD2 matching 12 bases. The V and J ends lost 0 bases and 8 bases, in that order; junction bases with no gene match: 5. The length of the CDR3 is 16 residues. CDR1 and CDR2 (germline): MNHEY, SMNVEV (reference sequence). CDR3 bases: TGTGCCAGCAGTTTATCGGGGACTAGCGGGCGGGATGAGCAGTTCTTC. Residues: CASSLSGTSGRDEQFF.

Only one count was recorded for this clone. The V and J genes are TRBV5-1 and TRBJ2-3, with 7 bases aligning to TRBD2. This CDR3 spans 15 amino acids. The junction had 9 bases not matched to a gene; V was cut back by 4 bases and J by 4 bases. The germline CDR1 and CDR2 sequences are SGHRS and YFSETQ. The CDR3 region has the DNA TGCGCCAGCAGCCCGACCGCGGGAGCGGCAGATACGCAGTATTTT. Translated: CASSPTAGAADTQYF.

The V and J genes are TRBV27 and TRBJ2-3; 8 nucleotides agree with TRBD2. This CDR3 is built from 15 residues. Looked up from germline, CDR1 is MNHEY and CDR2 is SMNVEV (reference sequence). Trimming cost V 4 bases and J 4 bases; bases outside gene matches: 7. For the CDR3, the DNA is TGTGCCAGCAGTTGCGATCGGGGGGGCGCAGATACGCAGTATTTT. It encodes CASSCDRGGADTQYF.

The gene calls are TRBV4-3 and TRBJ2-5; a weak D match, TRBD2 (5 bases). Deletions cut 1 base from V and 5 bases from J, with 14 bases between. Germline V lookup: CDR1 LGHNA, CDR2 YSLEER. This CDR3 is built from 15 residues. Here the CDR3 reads CASSQARTGPETQYF. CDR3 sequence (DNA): TGCGCCAGCAGCCAAGCCAGGACTGGCCCGGAGACCCAGTACTTC.

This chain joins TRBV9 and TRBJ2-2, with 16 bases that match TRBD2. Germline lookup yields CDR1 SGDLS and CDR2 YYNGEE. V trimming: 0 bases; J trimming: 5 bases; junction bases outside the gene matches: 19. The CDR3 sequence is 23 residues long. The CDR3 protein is CASSVVTAGTSGRARLFTGELFF. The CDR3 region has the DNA TGTGCCAGCAGCGTAGTAACGGCCGGGACTAGCGGGAGGGCCCGTCTTTTTACCGGGGAGCTGTTTTTT.

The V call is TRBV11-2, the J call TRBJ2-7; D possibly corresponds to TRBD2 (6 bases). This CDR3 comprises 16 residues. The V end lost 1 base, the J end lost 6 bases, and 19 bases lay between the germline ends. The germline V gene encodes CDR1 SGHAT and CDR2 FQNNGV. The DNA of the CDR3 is TGTGCCAGCAGCTTAGTATCGTTGCGGGATCGGCGCGAGCAGTACTTC. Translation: CASSLVSLRDRREQYF.

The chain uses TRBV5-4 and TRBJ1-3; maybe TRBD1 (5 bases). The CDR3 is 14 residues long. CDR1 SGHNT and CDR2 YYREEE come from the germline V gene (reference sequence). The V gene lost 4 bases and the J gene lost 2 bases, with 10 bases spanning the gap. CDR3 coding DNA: TGTGCCAGCAGCCTTCAGGGTCCTGGAAACACCATATATTTT. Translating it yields CASSLQGPGNTIYF.